The 9 T cell receptor beta chains below were found in one sample sequenced in a study of cytomegalovirus exposure and HLA in healthy donors. The PCR used 60 Vbeta and 13 Jbeta primers. The assay was immunoSEQ multiplex PCR, and TCRdb's table has in-frame clones only and misses some. Among roughly 110,000 clones listed, roughly 74% were seen once. Sequencing used PBMCs. The origin of the receptors is a man aged 35-49 years in good health and CMV-seronegative.

V and J are TRBV5-1 and TRBJ2-3, with a possible D match to TRBD2 (6 bases). CDR3 length: 14 amino acids. The V gene lost 5 bases and the J gene lost 9 bases, with 19 bases spanning the gap. CDR1 and CDR2 (germline): SGHRS, YFSETQ. CDR3 DNA: TGCGCCAGCAGACGGGAGAGAGCCCCGGAGACGCAGTATTTT. This codes for CASRRERAPETQYF.

V gene TRBV6-1 combines with J gene TRBJ2-5; 10 positions agree with TRBD2. The CDR3 loop spans 14 amino acids. The junction had 3 bases not matched to a gene; V was cut back by 6 bases and J by 2 bases. The germline CDR1 and CDR2 sequences are MNHNS and SASEGT. This chain's CDR3 is CASSYSGGQETQYF. Written as DNA, the CDR3 is TGTGCCAGCAGCTATAGCGGGGGGCAAGAGACCCAGTACTTC.

V usage is TRBV9 and J usage is TRBJ2-5, with a possible D match to TRBD2 (7 bases). Germline CDR1 reads SGDLS; CDR2 reads YYNGEE. There are 18 residues in the CDR3. Trimming removed 0 bases at V and 5 bases at J, with 23 bases between. Written as DNA, the CDR3 is TGTGCCAGCAGCGTAGAGGATGGATACGGCAGGGGAGGGGAGACCCAGTACTTC. It is translated as CASSVEDGYGRGGETQYF.

J is TRBJ1-1 and V is TRBV29-1, with 9 bases aligning to TRBD1. The CDR3 extends over 14 amino acids. V dropped 3 bases and J dropped 4; count of bases not matched to a gene: 6. Per the germline V gene, CDR1 is SQVTM and CDR2 is ANQGSEA. CDR3 protein: CSVDPTGGGTEAFF. CDR3 DNA sequence: TGCAGCGTTGACCCTACAGGGGGCGGCACTGAAGCTTTCTTT.

The rearrangement links TRBV6-5 to TRBJ1-6, with 7 nucleotides matching TRBD1. Per the germline V gene, CDR1 is MNHEY and CDR2 is SVGAGI. The ends lost 6 bases at V and 7 bases at J; junction bases unmatched: 6. The CDR3 has 14 residues. The DNA of the CDR3 is TGTGCCAGCAGAGACGACAGGGCGAATTCACCCCTCCACTTT. Protein: CASRDDRANSPLHF.

The rearrangement uses TRBV7-8 and TRBJ2-1; possibly TRBD1 for D (5 bases). V was clipped by 4 bases and J by 3 bases, with 19 bases between them. Germline V gives CDR1 SGHVS, CDR2 FQNEAQ. There are 17 residues in the CDR3. Written as DNA, the CDR3 is TGTGCCAGCAGCTATGGTATCCAGTGGGGCGACTACAATGAGCAGTTCTTC. It codes for CASSYGIQWGDYNEQFF.

This clone has more than one count but fewer than ten. The chain uses TRBV6-6 and TRBJ2-1; D not certain. The germline V gene has CDR1 MNHNY and CDR2 SVGAGI (reference sequence). CDR3 length: 15 residues. V dropped 5 bases and J dropped 2 bases, with 13 bases sitting between them. Here the CDR3 reads CASSLDSGTYNEQFF. CDR3 in DNA: TGTGCCAGCAGTCTGGATTCAGGTACCTACAATGAGCAGTTCTTC.

The V call is TRBV6-5, the J call TRBJ2-7, with 7 positions matching TRBD2. The CDR3 sequence is 15 residues long. Trimming at V came to 4 bases and at J to 4 bases, leaving 10 bases not matched to a gene. The germline V gene encodes CDR1 MNHEY and CDR2 SVGAGI. In DNA, the CDR3 is TGTGCCAGCAGTTTCTATAGTGGGGAGGGATACGAGCAGTACTTC. Amino acids: CASSFYSGEGYEQYF.

The CDR3 is CASSLRQGPNTEAFF. The CDR3 DNA follows: TGTGCCAGCAGCCTCCGACAGGGACCCAACACTGAAGCTTTCTTT. The chain has TRBV7-6 and TRBJ1-1; 7 positions agree with TRBD1. The CDR3 covers 15 residues. Losses at the gene ends were 5 bases for V and 2 bases for J; bases not matched to a gene: 8. CDR1 SGHVS and CDR2 FNYEAQ come from the germline V gene.